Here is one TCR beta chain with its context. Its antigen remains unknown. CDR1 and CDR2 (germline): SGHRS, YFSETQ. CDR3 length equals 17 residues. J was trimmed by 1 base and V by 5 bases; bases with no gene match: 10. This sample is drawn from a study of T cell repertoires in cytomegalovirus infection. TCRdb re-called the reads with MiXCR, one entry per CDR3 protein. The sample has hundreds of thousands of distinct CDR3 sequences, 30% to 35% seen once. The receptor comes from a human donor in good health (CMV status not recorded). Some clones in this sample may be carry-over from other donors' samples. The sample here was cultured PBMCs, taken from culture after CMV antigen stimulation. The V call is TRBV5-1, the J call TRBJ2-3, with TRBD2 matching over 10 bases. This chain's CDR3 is CASRLAGILSGTDTQYF. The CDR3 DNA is TGCGCCAGCAGACTAGCGGGGATTTTGAGCGGCACAGATACGCAGTATTTT. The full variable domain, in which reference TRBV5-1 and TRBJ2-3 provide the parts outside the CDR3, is KAGVTQTPRYLIKTRGQQVTLSCSPISGHRSVSWYQQTPGQGLQFLFEYFSETQRNKGNFPGRFSGRQFSNSRSEMNVSTLELGDSALYLCASRLAGILSGTDTQYFGPGTRLTVL.